This entry is about one TCR beta chain. Its antigen is unidentified. This specimen comes from a study of CD8+CD57+ T cells in acquired aplastic anemia. Looking at the study overall: Sorted CD4+ and CD8+ cells gave a mean 3.2 ug DNA, range roughly 0.19 to 30 ug.

General observations from the study: CD8+ Simpson's diversity showed no significant patient-control difference.

Sequencing was done on patients that had shown CD8+CD57+ cell expansion by flow cytometry. V lost 0 bases, J lost 5 bases, and 2 bases stayed unmatched. Germline-derived CDR1 and CDR2 are SGHRS and YFSETQ. The CDR3 length is 15 residues. Genomic DNA, the template, was used for profiling of the TCR beta VDJ and CDR3. TCRdb passed the reads through MiXCR, listing each CDR3 protein once. The sample yields around 200,000 distinct CDR3 sequences, less than 50% seen once. The chain uses TRBV5-1 and TRBJ2-2, with 9 bases aligning to TRBD1. The TCR originated in a human donor with aplastic anemia. Sequencing was performed on sorted CD4+, CD8+, or CD8+CD57+ T cells (not recorded which) from PBMCs. In DNA form, the CDR3 reads TGCGCCAGCAGCTTGGGGGGACAGGGTACCGGGGAGCTGTTTTTT. The encoded protein is CASSLGGQGTGELFF.